This is a list of T cell receptor beta chains from one sample in a study of human T cells and chemical hapten exposure. TCRdb itself ran the RACE reads through MiXCR, one entry per CDR3 protein. The table records about 160,000 distinct CDR3 sequences, about a quarter of them present only once. This material consisted of whole blood, taken in connection with sensitization to the hapten diphenylcyclopropenone (DPC). Source of these receptors: a woman between 18 and 30 years old with alopecia areata. Some clones in this sample may be carry-over from other donors' samples. CDR3s include the opening cysteine and the closing phenylalanine or tryptophan. D genes are given only for firm matches. Rows may omit the clone size; those that give it use once, few, many or a size class.

CDR3nt: TGTGCTAGTGGTTATGAAGGACCCCAGCATTTT
CDR3aa: CASGYEGPQHF
j_gene: TRBJ1-5
v_gene: TRBV12-5
d_gene: .
abundance: few

CDR3nt: TGTGCCAGTAGTATCGGTGTTGAGACCCAGTACTTC
CDR3aa: CASSIGVETQYF
j_gene: TRBJ2-5
v_gene: TRBV19
d_gene: .
abundance: few

CDR3nt: TGCAGTGCTAGAATCGGACAGGTTTTATCACCCCTCCACTTT
CDR3aa: CSARIGQVLSPLHF
j_gene: TRBJ1-6
v_gene: TRBV20-1
d_gene: TRBD1
abundance: .

CDR3nt: TGTGCCAGCAGTGGACAGGGATCGAGCAATCAGCCCCAGCATTTT
CDR3aa: CASSGQGSSNQPQHF
j_gene: TRBJ1-5
v_gene: TRBV2
d_gene: TRBD1
abundance: few

CDR3nt: TGCAGCGTTGAAGGGACAGGGGACGAAAAACTGTTTTTT
CDR3aa: CSVEGTGDEKLFF
j_gene: TRBJ1-4
v_gene: TRBV29-1
d_gene: TRBD1
abundance: .

CDR3nt: TGCGCCAGCAGCCTCCAGGGGGAAATGAACACTGAAGCTTTCTTT
CDR3aa: CASSLQGEMNTEAFF
j_gene: TRBJ1-1
v_gene: TRBV5-1
d_gene: TRBD1
abundance: .

CDR3nt: TGCAGTGCCAGCAGGGGGGACGTCATCACCCCCCAGCATTTT
CDR3aa: CSASRGDVITPQHF
j_gene: TRBJ1-5
v_gene: TRBV20-1
d_gene: TRBD1
abundance: .

CDR3nt: TGTGCCTGGGGGACAGTCTACGAGCAGTACTTC
CDR3aa: CAWGTVYEQYF
j_gene: TRBJ2-7
v_gene: TRBV30
d_gene: TRBD1
abundance: few

CDR3nt: TGTGCCAGCAGCCAAGACTTCATGAATAATGGGCCGGGAGGCACCATATATTTT
CDR3aa: CASSQDFMNNGPGGTIYF
j_gene: TRBJ1-3
v_gene: TRBV4-2
d_gene: .
abundance: few

CDR3nt: TGCAGCGTTGCAACAGGGAAAAATAATGAGCAGTTCTTC
CDR3aa: CSVATGKNNEQFF
j_gene: TRBJ2-1
v_gene: TRBV29-1
d_gene: .
abundance: few

CDR3nt: TGTGCCAGCAGCCCCCGGTCAGGGTACTACGAGCAGTACTTC
CDR3aa: CASSPRSGYYEQYF
j_gene: TRBJ2-7
v_gene: TRBV11-1
d_gene: .
abundance: many

CDR3nt: TGTGCCAGCAGCCCCCCCCTTCGGGAAGCTTTCTTT
CDR3aa: CASSPPLREAFF
j_gene: TRBJ1-1
v_gene: TRBV7-9
d_gene: .
abundance: .

CDR3nt: TGCAGTGCTAGGTCGGGGGAGCAGTACTTC
CDR3aa: CSARSGEQYF
j_gene: TRBJ2-7
v_gene: TRBV20-1
d_gene: .
abundance: few

CDR3nt: TGTGCCAGCAGTGACCAGACAGGGAAGTTCGAGACCCAGTACTTC
CDR3aa: CASSDQTGKFETQYF
j_gene: TRBJ2-5
v_gene: TRBV2
d_gene: TRBD1
abundance: .

CDR3nt: TGTGCCAGCTCTCGACTAGGGGGATTCACAGATACGCAGTATTTT
CDR3aa: CASSRLGGFTDTQYF
j_gene: TRBJ2-3
v_gene: TRBV18
d_gene: .
abundance: .

CDR3nt: TGTGCCAGCAGCTTAGGGGTCAGGCAGCCCCAGCATTTT
CDR3aa: CASSLGVRQPQHF
j_gene: TRBJ1-5
v_gene: TRBV7-2
d_gene: .
abundance: many

CDR3nt: TGTGCCAGCAGTGACACACCGGGACAGGGTACAGATACGCAGTATTTT
CDR3aa: CASSDTPGQGTDTQYF
j_gene: TRBJ2-3
v_gene: TRBV6-4
d_gene: TRBD1
abundance: many

CDR3nt: TGTGCCAGCAAAACACCCACGGGGGGGGCTAGCACAGATACGCAGTATTTT
CDR3aa: CASKTPTGGASTDTQYF
j_gene: TRBJ2-3
v_gene: TRBV28
d_gene: TRBD2
abundance: few

CDR3nt: TGTGCCAGCAGTTTGGCAGGGCAGGCCGGTATCAGGGAGACCCAGTACTTC
CDR3aa: CASSLAGQAGIRETQYF
j_gene: TRBJ2-5
v_gene: TRBV12-3/TRBV12-4
d_gene: .
abundance: few

CDR3nt: TGTGCCAGCAGTTACGTGGGACAGGGATCGGGTACTGAAGCTTTCTTT
CDR3aa: CASSYVGQGSGTEAFF
j_gene: TRBJ1-1
v_gene: TRBV6-5
d_gene: TRBD1
abundance: .

CDR3nt: TGTGCCAGCAGCCCCCAGACTGAAGCTTTCTTT
CDR3aa: CASSPQTEAFF
j_gene: TRBJ1-1
v_gene: TRBV7-3
d_gene: .
abundance: once

CDR3nt: TGTGCCGGCAGCTTAAGGGGAGGGGTAGGCACTGAAGCTTTCTTT
CDR3aa: CAGSLRGGVGTEAFF
j_gene: TRBJ1-1
v_gene: TRBV7-3
d_gene: .
abundance: .

CDR3nt: TGCGCCAGCAGCCGAGGGACAACCGGGGGCACCGGGGAGCTGTTTTTT
CDR3aa: CASSRGTTGGTGELFF
j_gene: TRBJ2-2
v_gene: TRBV4-3
d_gene: .
abundance: few

CDR3nt: TGTGCCAGCAGCCTCAATCGACAGGGATGGAACACTGAAGCTTTCTTT
CDR3aa: CASSLNRQGWNTEAFF
j_gene: TRBJ1-1
v_gene: TRBV5-6
d_gene: TRBD1
abundance: .

CDR3nt: TGCAGTGCTCAACGCAGGGGATTCTACGAGCAGTACTTC
CDR3aa: CSAQRRGFYEQYF
j_gene: TRBJ2-7
v_gene: TRBV20-1
d_gene: .
abundance: .

CDR3nt: TGCGCCAGCAGGGATGGACAGGGGTCCTACGAGCAGTACTTC
CDR3aa: CASRDGQGSYEQYF
j_gene: TRBJ2-7
v_gene: TRBV5-1
d_gene: TRBD1
abundance: .

CDR3nt: TGTGCCAGCAGTGGGGGCCGAGGGCGCGAGACCCAGTACTTC
CDR3aa: CASSGGRGRETQYF
j_gene: TRBJ2-5
v_gene: TRBV12-3/TRBV12-4
d_gene: .
abundance: few

CDR3nt: TGTGCCAGTAGTAAGGACAGGGGTGGTGTCCACGAGCAGTACTTC
CDR3aa: CASSKDRGGVHEQYF
j_gene: TRBJ2-7
v_gene: TRBV19
d_gene: TRBD1
abundance: many

CDR3nt: TGCAGCGTGGAAACCCGGGAGCGGTACAATGAGCAGTTCTTC
CDR3aa: CSVETRERYNEQFF
j_gene: TRBJ2-1
v_gene: TRBV29-1
d_gene: .
abundance: .

CDR3nt: TGTGCCAGCAGCGGCGCCAGCGGGGGGGCTTACAATGAGCAGTTCTTC
CDR3aa: CASSGASGGAYNEQFF
j_gene: TRBJ2-1
v_gene: TRBV6-2/TRBV6-3
d_gene: TRBD2
abundance: .

CDR3nt: TGCAGCGTTGAAACGGTTATCGTGGCAGGTAGCTCCTACGAGCAGTACTTC
CDR3aa: CSVETVIVAGSSYEQYF
j_gene: TRBJ2-7
v_gene: TRBV29-1
d_gene: .
abundance: few

CDR3nt: TGTGCCAGCAGCTTAGACCGTATGGGGCACAATGAGCAGTTCTTC
CDR3aa: CASSLDRMGHNEQFF
j_gene: TRBJ2-1
v_gene: TRBV7-2
d_gene: .
abundance: few

CDR3nt: TGTGCCAGCAGCTTGCAGGGGTGGGCTAATGAAAAACTGTTTTTT
CDR3aa: CASSLQGWANEKLFF
j_gene: TRBJ1-4
v_gene: TRBV5-5
d_gene: .
abundance: .

CDR3nt: TGTGCCAGCAGCCCGAGAGCGGGGATCTCCTACAATGAGCAGTTCTTC
CDR3aa: CASSPRAGISYNEQFF
j_gene: TRBJ2-1
v_gene: TRBV9
d_gene: TRBD2
abundance: few

CDR3nt: TGCGCCAGCAGCCAATCCGGGTTGGATACGCAGTATTTT
CDR3aa: CASSQSGLDTQYF
j_gene: TRBJ2-3
v_gene: TRBV4-1
d_gene: .
abundance: few

CDR3nt: TGTGCCAGCAGCTCCTCCCGAGCCATAGCGGGGCAAGAGACCCAGTACTTC
CDR3aa: CASSSSRAIAGQETQYF
j_gene: TRBJ2-5
v_gene: TRBV9
d_gene: TRBD2
abundance: few

CDR3nt: TGCAGCGTTGTGCAGGGAGCCTACGAGCAGTACTTC
CDR3aa: CSVVQGAYEQYF
j_gene: TRBJ2-7
v_gene: TRBV29-1
d_gene: .
abundance: .

CDR3nt: TGCGCCAGCAGCCTAACCACGCGGGGTGGAACAGATACGCAGTATTTT
CDR3aa: CASSLTTRGGTDTQYF
j_gene: TRBJ2-3
v_gene: TRBV4-1
d_gene: .
abundance: .

CDR3nt: TGTGCCAGCAGTTCCCCCCGCGGGGGGGGGAAAGAGACCCAGTACTTC
CDR3aa: CASSSPRGGGKETQYF
j_gene: TRBJ2-5
v_gene: TRBV27
d_gene: TRBD2
abundance: many

CDR3nt: TGTGCCAGCAGTTACGGGTACGGCCTCCACTTT
CDR3aa: CASSYGYGLHF
j_gene: TRBJ1-6
v_gene: TRBV6-2/TRBV6-3
d_gene: .
abundance: .

CDR3nt: TGCAGCGTGGGGCTGGGCGCCCACGAGCAGTACTTC
CDR3aa: CSVGLGAHEQYF
j_gene: TRBJ2-7
v_gene: TRBV29-1
d_gene: .
abundance: few

CDR3nt: TGTGCCAGCAGTTACTCACCTCCTGGACAGGGGGCCAGGGAGACCCAGTACTTC
CDR3aa: CASSYSPPGQGARETQYF
j_gene: TRBJ2-5
v_gene: TRBV6-2/TRBV6-3
d_gene: TRBD1
abundance: few

CDR3nt: TGCAGCGTTGAAGCTATCGACAGGGGGAAGACTGAAGCTTTCTTT
CDR3aa: CSVEAIDRGKTEAFF
j_gene: TRBJ1-1
v_gene: TRBV29-1
d_gene: TRBD1
abundance: .

CDR3nt: TGTGCCATCCAATCCGGGACTTCATTTGATACGCAGTATTTT
CDR3aa: CAIQSGTSFDTQYF
j_gene: TRBJ2-3
v_gene: TRBV6-2/TRBV6-3
d_gene: .
abundance: .

CDR3nt: TGTGCCAGCACTCCAGGTCCTAGCGGGGGGCATCGGGAGCAGTTCTTC
CDR3aa: CASTPGPSGGHREQFF
j_gene: TRBJ2-1
v_gene: TRBV6-1
d_gene: TRBD2
abundance: many

CDR3nt: TGCAGCATCCCATGGGGGGTCCATGAGCAGTTCTTC
CDR3aa: CSIPWGVHEQFF
j_gene: TRBJ2-1
v_gene: TRBV29-1
d_gene: .
abundance: few

CDR3nt: TGCGCCAGCAGCCAAGCAGGGGGCCAGCCCCAGCATTTT
CDR3aa: CASSQAGGQPQHF
j_gene: TRBJ1-5
v_gene: TRBV4-3
d_gene: TRBD1
abundance: .

CDR3nt: TGCAGTGCTCCAAGACCAGCGGGAGCTCGGGAGCAGTACTTC
CDR3aa: CSAPRPAGAREQYF
j_gene: TRBJ2-7
v_gene: TRBV20-1
d_gene: TRBD2
abundance: .

CDR3nt: TGTGCCACCAGCAGAACTCTGGAGGGCCCCTACGAGCAGTACTTC
CDR3aa: CATSRTLEGPYEQYF
j_gene: TRBJ2-7
v_gene: TRBV15
d_gene: .
abundance: .

CDR3nt: TGTGCCACCAGCGAGGGGACAGGGGGGACCAATCAGCCCCAGCATTTT
CDR3aa: CATSEGTGGTNQPQHF
j_gene: TRBJ1-5
v_gene: TRBV15
d_gene: TRBD1
abundance: .

CDR3nt: TGTGCCAGCAGTCCGGGGCGCGGGATGGGTCGGGGCAATGAGCAGTTCTTC
CDR3aa: CASSPGRGMGRGNEQFF
j_gene: TRBJ2-1
v_gene: TRBV27
d_gene: .
abundance: .

CDR3nt: TGTGCCAGCAGTATGCGTCTAGCGGGAGAGACCCAGTACTTC
CDR3aa: CASSMRLAGETQYF
j_gene: TRBJ2-5
v_gene: TRBV12-3/TRBV12-4
d_gene: TRBD2
abundance: .

CDR3nt: TGCGCCACCTCTTGGGGTCAGGAGGAGCAGTTCTTC
CDR3aa: CATSWGQEEQFF
j_gene: TRBJ2-1
v_gene: TRBV5-1
d_gene: .
abundance: .

CDR3nt: TGTGCCAGCAGAGAGGACACCGGGGAGCTGTTTTTT
CDR3aa: CASREDTGELFF
j_gene: TRBJ2-2
v_gene: TRBV2
d_gene: .
abundance: few

CDR3nt: TGTGCCAGCAGCCCCGGGACTTCCCGCCAAGAGACCCAGTACTTC
CDR3aa: CASSPGTSRQETQYF
j_gene: TRBJ2-5
v_gene: TRBV3-1
d_gene: .
abundance: few

CDR3nt: TGCAGCGTTTTGCGGTACAATGAGCAGTTCTTC
CDR3aa: CSVLRYNEQFF
j_gene: TRBJ2-1
v_gene: TRBV29-1
d_gene: .
abundance: .

CDR3nt: TGCGCCAGCAGCCAAGAGGGACAGGGGCAAGAGACCCAGTACTTC
CDR3aa: CASSQEGQGQETQYF
j_gene: TRBJ2-5
v_gene: TRBV4-3
d_gene: TRBD1
abundance: .